Listed below are T cell receptor beta chains from one sample, sequenced in a study of blood T cell repertoires in COVID-19. Assay used: immunoSEQ multiplex PCR; TCRdb lists only in-frame clones, some missing. Here the sample spans some 460,000 clones, approximately 90% being singletons. Source material: peripheral blood. The receptors were sampled from a woman in her thirties with acute or convalescent COVID-19. The CDR3 runs from the conserved cysteine through the conserved F or W. The D gene is left open where the match is weak. Clone size appears in some rows only: once, few, many, or a class for an expanded clone.

>TRBJ2-5|.|TRBD2|TRBV5-1
CASSIITSGQETQYF
TGCGCCAGCAGCATCATTACTAGCGGACAAGAGACCCAGTACTTC
>TRBJ1-1|.|.|TRBV5-1
CASSSPQGKQNTEAFF
TGCGCCAGCAGCTCCCCGCAGGGAAAACAGAACACTGAAGCTTTCTTT
>TRBJ2-3|.|.|TRBV30
CAWQGFDTQYF
TGTGCCTGGCAGGGCTTTGATACGCAGTATTTT
>TRBJ2-5|few|TRBD2|TRBV5-1
CASSGTSGETQYF
TGCGCCAGCAGCGGGACTAGCGGGGAGACCCAGTACTTC
>TRBJ2-2|.|.|TRBV6-5
CASSFRGYTGELFF
TGTGCCAGCAGTTTCCGGGGGTACACCGGGGAGCTGTTTTTT
>TRBJ2-7|.|.|TRBV9
CASSPGLSEQYF
TGTGCCAGCAGCCCCGGGTTGAGCGAGCAGTACTTC
>TRBJ2-7|medium-sized|TRBD1|TRBV6-1
CASSEIGQGREYF
TGTGCCAGCAGTGAAATTGGACAGGGGAGGGAGTACTTC
>TRBJ1-2|.|.|TRBV27
CASSSRGRTYGYTF
TGTGCCAGCAGTTCTCGGGGTAGGACCTATGGCTACACCTTC
>TRBJ2-7|.|TRBD1|TRBV28
CASSRPPSGQGLGEQYF
TGTGCCAGCAGCCGACCCCCATCGGGACAGGGGTTAGGCGAGCAGTACTTC
>TRBJ2-2|.|.|TRBV9
CASSSLTGELFF
TGTGCCAGCAGCTCATTGACCGGGGAGCTGTTTTTT
>TRBJ1-2|.|.|TRBV5-8
CASSLSPGGRYGYTF
TGTGCCAGCAGCCTATCTCCGGGAGGGCGCTATGGCTACACCTTC
>TRBJ1-2|.|.|TRBV28
CASSLSTDIYGYTF
TGTGCCAGCAGTTTATCGACGGACATTTATGGCTACACCTTC
>TRBJ2-2|.|TRBD1|TRBV10-1
CAYPRDRLTGELFF
TGCGCCTATCCCCGGGACAGGCTAACCGGGGAGCTGTTTTTT
>TRBJ2-7|.|.|TRBV5-6
CASSLRGYEQYF
TGTGCCAGCAGCTTGCGGGGCTACGAGCAGTACTTC
>TRBJ2-7|.|.|TRBV7-3
CASSLKPGPYEQYF
TGTGCCAGCAGCTTAAAACCAGGTCCCTACGAGCAGTACTTC
>TRBJ2-5|.|.|TRBV7-8
CASSLRWGEWETQYF
TGTGCCAGCAGCTTACGGTGGGGGGAGTGGGAGACCCAGTACTTC
>TRBJ2-1|.|.|TRBV3-1/TRBV3-2
CASSQIVRDTPYNEQFF
TGTGCCAGCAGCCAAATCGTCCGGGACACCCCCTACAATGAGCAGTTCTTC
>TRBJ2-5|.|.|TRBV7-6
CASSFQGGGETQYF
TGTGCCAGCAGCTTTCAGGGGGGCGGAGAGACCCAGTACTTC
>TRBJ2-2|.|.|TRBV5-8
CASSIGHPNTGELFF
TGTGCCAGCAGCATCGGACACCCGAACACCGGGGAGCTGTTTTTT
>TRBJ2-2|few|.|TRBV4-1
CASSQELPRGELFF
TGCGCCAGCAGCCAAGAACTCCCGAGGGGGGAGCTGTTTTTT
>TRBJ2-3|once|.|TRBV5-1
CASSLAAGRSSTDTQYF
TGCGCCAGCAGCTTGGCCGCAGGGAGGAGTTCTACAGATACGCAGTATTTT
>TRBJ1-1|.|.|TRBV12-3/TRBV12-4
CASSSQGSTEAFF
TGTGCCAGCAGTTCCCAGGGGAGCACTGAAGCTTTCTTT
>TRBJ1-1|.|.|TRBV28
CASSLVSPPEAFF
TGTGCCAGCAGTTTAGTATCCCCTCCTGAAGCTTTCTTT
>TRBJ2-5|.|.|TRBV5-1
CASSLSSAYQETQYF
TGCGCCAGCAGCTTGTCTAGCGCGTACCAAGAGACCCAGTACTTC
>TRBJ1-5|.|.|TRBV4-1
CASSQDYGQPQHF
TGCGCCAGCAGCCAAGACTATGGTCAGCCCCAGCATTTT
>TRBJ1-1|.|.|TRBV28
CASSSAQVREAFF
TGTGCCAGCAGTTCCGCACAGGTACGTGAAGCTTTCTTT
>TRBJ2-7|.|.|TRBV7-9
CASSLAGREQYF
TGTGCCAGCAGCTTAGCCGGTCGGGAGCAGTACTTC
>TRBJ2-7|.|.|TRBV20-1
CSASSGEQYF
TGCAGTGCTAGTTCGGGCGAGCAGTACTTC
>TRBJ2-7|.|TRBD1|TRBV11-2
CARAGQGAVEQYF
TGTGCCAGGGCGGGACAGGGGGCAGTCGAGCAGTACTTC
>TRBJ2-3|.|TRBD2|TRBV7-2
CASSLVSGGADTQYF
TGTGCCAGCAGCTTAGTTAGCGGGGGGGCAGATACGCAGTATTTT
>TRBJ2-3|.|TRBD2|TRBV6-5
CASSRERGSTDTQYF
TGTGCCAGCAGCCGTGAGCGGGGAAGCACAGATACGCAGTATTTT
>TRBJ1-1|once|.|TRBV7-9
CASSLPGGRNTEAFF
TGTGCCAGCAGCTTGCCCGGCGGGCGCAACACTGAAGCTTTCTTT
>TRBJ2-7|.|TRBD2|TRBV4-1
CASSGASGGTYEQYF
TGCGCCAGCAGTGGGGCTAGCGGGGGTACCTACGAGCAGTACTTC
>TRBJ2-3|.|.|TRBV12-3/TRBV12-4
CASSSTGKDTQYF
TGTGCCAGCAGTTCTACGGGGAAAGATACGCAGTATTTT
>TRBJ1-2|.|TRBD1|TRBV5-6
CASSFYRGSKKYGYTF
TGTGCCAGCAGTTTTTACAGGGGTTCGAAGAAATATGGCTACACCTTC
>TRBJ1-4|.|TRBD1|TRBV28
CASSSLGTGPINEKLFF
TGTGCCAGCAGCTCCCTCGGGACAGGGCCAATTAATGAAAAACTGTTTTTT
>TRBJ1-2|once|TRBD1|TRBV6-5
CASSDRGLGGYTF
TGTGCCAGCAGCGACAGGGGGCTGGGTGGCTACACCTTC
>TRBJ1-1|.|.|TRBV7-6
CASSLLAGMNTEAFF
TGTGCCAGCAGCTTACTGGCAGGCATGAACACTGAAGCTTTCTTT
>TRBJ1-1|few|TRBD1|TRBV5-4
CASSLGSLTSDREAFF
TGTGCCAGCAGCTTGGGATCTTTAACTTCGGACAGGGAGGCTTTCTTT
>TRBJ2-5|once|TRBD2|TRBV9
CASSAGRAGGIRETQYF
TGTGCCAGCAGCGCCGGAAGGGCGGGGGGCATAAGGGAGACCCAGTACTTC
>TRBJ1-3|once|.|TRBV7-8
CASSFGQPFSGNTIYF
TGTGCCAGCAGCTTTGGACAGCCATTCTCTGGAAACACCATATATTTT
>TRBJ2-1|.|.|TRBV18
CASSPSQNNEQFF
TGTGCCAGCTCACCATCACAGAACAATGAGCAGTTCTTC
>TRBJ2-5|.|TRBD2|TRBV9
CASSLAGGPKETQYF
TGTGCCAGCAGTCTGGCGGGGGGGCCGAAAGAGACCCAGTACTTC
>TRBJ1-4|once|TRBD1|TRBV5-1
CASSAQKTGVNEKLFF
TGCGCCAGCAGCGCGCAAAAGACAGGGGTTAATGAAAAACTGTTTTTT